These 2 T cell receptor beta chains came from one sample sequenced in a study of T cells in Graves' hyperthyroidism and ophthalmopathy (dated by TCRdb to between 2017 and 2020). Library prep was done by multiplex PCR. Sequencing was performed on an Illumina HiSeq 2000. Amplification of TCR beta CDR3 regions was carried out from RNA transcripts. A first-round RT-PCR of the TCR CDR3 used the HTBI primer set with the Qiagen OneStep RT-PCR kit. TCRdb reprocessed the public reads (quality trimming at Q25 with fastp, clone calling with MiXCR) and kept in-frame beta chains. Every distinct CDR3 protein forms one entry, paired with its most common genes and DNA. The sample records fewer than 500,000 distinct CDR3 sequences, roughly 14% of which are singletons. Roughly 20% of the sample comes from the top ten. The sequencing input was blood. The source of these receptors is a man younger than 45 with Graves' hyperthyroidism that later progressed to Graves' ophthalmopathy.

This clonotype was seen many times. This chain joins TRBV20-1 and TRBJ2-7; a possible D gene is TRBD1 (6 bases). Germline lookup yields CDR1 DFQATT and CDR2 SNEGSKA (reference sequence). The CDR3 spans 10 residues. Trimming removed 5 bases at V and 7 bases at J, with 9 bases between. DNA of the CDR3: TGCAGTGCTTACAGGGAAGAGCAGTACTTC. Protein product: CSAYREEQYF.

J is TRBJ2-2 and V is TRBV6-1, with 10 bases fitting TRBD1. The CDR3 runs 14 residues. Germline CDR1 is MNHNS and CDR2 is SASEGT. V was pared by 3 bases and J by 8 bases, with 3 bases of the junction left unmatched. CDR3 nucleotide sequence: TGTGCCAGCAGTGAGGACAGGGGGGTGGGGGAGCTGTTTTTT. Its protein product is CASSEDRGVGELFF.